The clone carrying this TCR beta chain was observed a few times. Original methodology: From reference gene primer amplification, estimates of nucleated cell counts were derived. The assay was immunoSEQ multiplex PCR, and TCRdb's table has in-frame clones only and misses some. D and trimming come from the DNA, and the V and J calls and clone size come from that table. This sample has around 120,000 clones, with about three quarters found just once. The source of the sample is a study of blood T cell repertoires in COVID-19. The overall study: Spain, Italy and the United States supplied samples that represented acute and convalescent COVID-19. PBMCs, B-cell-depleted T cells, or T cells provided the cDNA or gDNA that made up the material.

The junction had 3 bases not matched to a gene; V was cut back by 4 bases and J by 1 base. The germline CDR1 and CDR2 sequences are SGHRS and YFSETQ. The CDR3 runs 15 residues. V usage is TRBV5-1 and J usage is TRBJ1-5; 9 bases map to TRBD1. Sequencing was performed on peripheral blood. The clonotype comes from a man older than 75 with acute or convalescent COVID-19. The CDR3 loop reads CASSLGTGSNQPQHF. In DNA, the CDR3 is TGCGCCAGCAGCCTAGGGACAGGGAGCAATCAGCCCCAGCATTTT.